A selection of T cell receptor beta chains follows, all from one sample in a study of long-term antiretroviral therapy in people with HIV. Data came from immunoSEQ multiplex PCR; TCRdb stores just in-frame clones and leaves some out. The sample lists 40,000 to 50,000 clones; 85% to 95% were seen once. The sequencing used unsorted PBMCs, collected 9 to 9.5 years after starting antiretroviral therapy. The receptors derive from a man younger than 45 with HIV. The CDR3 runs from the conserved cysteine through the conserved F or W. The D gene is left open where the match is weak. Rows may omit the clone size; those that give it use once, few, many or a size class.

J gene | clone size | V gene | D gene | CDR3 DNA | CDR3 protein
TRBJ1-1 | NA | TRBV12-1 | NA | TGTGCCAGCAGCTTCTCCCCCGGGACAGCGAACACTGAAGCTTTCTTT | CASSFSPGTANTEAFF
TRBJ2-3 | NA | TRBV11-3 | NA | TGTGCCAGCAGCTCCTCTTGGGGGGGCGGTGGCACAGATACGCAGTATTTT | CASSSSWGGGGTDTQYF
TRBJ2-6 | NA | TRBV5-6 | NA | TGTGCCAGCAGCCGGACCCGACGGTCTGGGGCCAACGTCCTGACTTTC | CASSRTRRSGANVLTF
TRBJ1-5 | NA | TRBV6-1 | NA | TGTGCCAGCAGTGAGGCAGGCCACAATCAGCCCCAGCATTTT | CASSEAGHNQPQHF
TRBJ2-2 | NA | TRBV11-2 | NA | TGTGCCAGCAGCCGGTACAGGACAGAGACCGGGGAGCTGTTTTTT | CASSRYRTETGELFF
TRBJ1-3 | once | TRBV5-1 | NA | TGCGCCAGCAGCTTGGATTACTCTGGAAACACCATATATTTT | CASSLDYSGNTIYF
TRBJ2-3 | NA | TRBV7-6 | NA | TGTGCCAGCAGCTTAGAACGGGCAGATACGCAGTATTTT | CASSLERADTQYF
TRBJ2-5 | NA | TRBV7-6 | TRBD2 | TGTGCCAGCAGCGCGAGCGGGGGGCAGACCCAGTACTTC | CASSASGGQTQYF
TRBJ1-5 | NA | TRBV6-6 | NA | TGTGCCCCTAAGGGTCAGCCCCAGCATTTT | CAPKGQPQHF
TRBJ1-1 | NA | TRBV25-1 | NA | TGTGCCAGCAGTAGACAGAACACTGAAGCTTTCTTT | CASSRQNTEAFF
TRBJ1-2 | NA | TRBV5-1 | TRBD1 | TGCGCCAGCAGCTTGGGCACACGGGACAGGGCCTCCGACTATGGCTACACCTTC | CASSLGTRDRASDYGYTF
TRBJ1-2 | NA | TRBV7-9 | TRBD1 | TGTGCCAGCAGCTTAGCGGGACAGGGACGCGGCTACACCTTC | CASSLAGQGRGYTF
TRBJ1-5 | NA | TRBV14 | NA | TGTGCCAGCAGCCGCCACAGAGGACAGCCCCAGCATTTT | CASSRHRGQPQHF
TRBJ1-1 | NA | TRBV6-5 | NA | TGTGCCAGCAGGGGAGGGTCCGGTGGAGGGACCGAAGCTTTCTTT | CASRGGSGGGTEAFF
TRBJ2-1 | NA | TRBV2 | TRBD2 | TGTGCCAGCAAACTAGCGGGGGAGCAGTTCTTC | CASKLAGEQFF
TRBJ2-3 | NA | TRBV7-3 | NA | TGTGCCAGCAGCTTAGGTACAGGATCCGGCACAGATACGCAGTATTTT | CASSLGTGSGTDTQYF
TRBJ1-2 | NA | TRBV7-9 | NA | TGTGCCAGCAGCTTAGGCGGGTTTAACTATGGCTACACCTTC | CASSLGGFNYGYTF
TRBJ1-1 | NA | TRBV10-2 | NA | TGCGCCAGCAGTGACCCAAGGACCGGCGAAGCTTTCTTT | CASSDPRTGEAFF
TRBJ1-2 | NA | TRBV19 | NA | TGTGCCAGTAGCCCTGTTCAGGCAGACGGCTACACCTTC | CASSPVQADGYTF
TRBJ1-3 | NA | TRBV11-3 | NA | TGTGCCAGCAGCCCGGGCGACTCTGGAAACACCATATATTTT | CASSPGDSGNTIYF
TRBJ2-7 | NA | TRBV18 | NA | TGTGCCAGCTCACCGTCGCAGGGAGGCTCCTACGAGCAGTACTTC | CASSPSQGGSYEQYF
TRBJ2-5 | NA | TRBV11-3 | NA | TGTGCCAGCAGCGGGGGGGCAAAAGAGACCCAGTACTTC | CASSGGAKETQYF
TRBJ1-1 | NA | TRBV7-9 | TRBD1 | TGTGCCAGCAGCCTACAGGGGTGGATGAACACTGAAGCTTTCTTT | CASSLQGWMNTEAFF
TRBJ2-2 | few | TRBV10-1 | NA | TGCGCCAGCAGTACGAACCGGGACCCTGCGAACACCGGGGAGCTGTTTTTT | CASSTNRDPANTGELFF
TRBJ2-2 | NA | TRBV5-1 | TRBD1 | TGCGCCAGCAAACAGGGGGCAAACACCGGGGAGCTGTTTTTT | CASKQGANTGELFF
TRBJ2-2 | NA | TRBV6-1 | TRBD1 | TGTGCCAGCAGGCCGGGACAGGGGAACACCGGGGAGCTGTTTTTT | CASRPGQGNTGELFF
TRBJ2-7 | NA | TRBV7-9 | NA | TGTGCCAGCAGCTTTGACGTTGGTAGGGAGCAGTACTTC | CASSFDVGREQYF